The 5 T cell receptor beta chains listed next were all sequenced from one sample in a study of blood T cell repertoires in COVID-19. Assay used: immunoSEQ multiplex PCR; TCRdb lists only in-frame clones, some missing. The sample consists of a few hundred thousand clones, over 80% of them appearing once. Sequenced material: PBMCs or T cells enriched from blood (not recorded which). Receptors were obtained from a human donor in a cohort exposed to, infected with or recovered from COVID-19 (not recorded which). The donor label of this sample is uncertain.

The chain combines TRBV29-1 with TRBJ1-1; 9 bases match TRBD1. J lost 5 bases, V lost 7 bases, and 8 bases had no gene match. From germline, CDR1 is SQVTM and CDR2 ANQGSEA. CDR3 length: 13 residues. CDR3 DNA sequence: TGCAGCGGTGCACAGGGGGCGCGGACTGAAGCTTTCTTT. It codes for CSGAQGARTEAFF.

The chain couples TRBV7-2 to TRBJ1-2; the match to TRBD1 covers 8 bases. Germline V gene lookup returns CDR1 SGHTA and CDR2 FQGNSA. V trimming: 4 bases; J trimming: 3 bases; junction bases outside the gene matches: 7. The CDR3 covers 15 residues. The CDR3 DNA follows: TGTGCCAGCAGCTCCGGACAGGGAGGGGACTATGGCTACACCTTC. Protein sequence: CASSSGQGGDYGYTF.

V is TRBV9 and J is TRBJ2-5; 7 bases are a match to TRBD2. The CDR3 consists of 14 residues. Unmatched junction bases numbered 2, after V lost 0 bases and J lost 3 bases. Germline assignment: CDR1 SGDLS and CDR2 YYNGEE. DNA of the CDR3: TGTGCCAGCAGCGTAGGAAGCGGGGAAGAGACCCAGTACTTC. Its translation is CASSVGSGEETQYF.

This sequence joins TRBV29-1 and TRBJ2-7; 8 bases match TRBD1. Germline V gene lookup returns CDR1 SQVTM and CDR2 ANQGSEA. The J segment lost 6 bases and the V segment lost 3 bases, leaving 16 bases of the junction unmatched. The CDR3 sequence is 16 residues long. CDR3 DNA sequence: TGCAGCGTTGACATGGGCAAGGACAGGGCAGGGCGCGAGCAGTACTTC. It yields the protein CSVDMGKDRAGREQYF.

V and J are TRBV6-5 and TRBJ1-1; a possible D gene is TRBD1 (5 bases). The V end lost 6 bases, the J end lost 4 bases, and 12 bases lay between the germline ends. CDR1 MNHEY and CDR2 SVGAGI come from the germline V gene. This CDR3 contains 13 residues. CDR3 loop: CASSLGVGTEAFF. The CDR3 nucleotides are TGTGCCAGCAGCTTAGGGGTTGGCACTGAAGCTTTCTTT.